The 21 T cell receptor beta chains below come from one sample, sequenced in a study of response to subunit inactivated influenza vaccine. TCRdb recomputed calls from the RT-PCR reads with MiXCR, one row per CDR3 protein. This sample has about 540,000 distinct CDR3 sequences, with around 21% found just once. The same sample was also studied in work on T cells expressing NK-cell markers. That work contributes: In generating TCR beta cDNA, 5'RACE template switching with UMIs was used.

This material consisted of CD4+ T cells sorted from PBMCs, taken 12 days after vaccination. These receptors originate from a man between 50 and 59 years old who received an inactivated influenza vaccine.

The V call is TRBV4-2, the J call TRBJ2-5, with TRBD2 matching over 7 bases. This CDR3 has 16 residues. J was trimmed by 5 bases and V by 2 bases; bases with no gene match: 11. CDR1 LGHNA and CDR2 YNFKEQ come from the germline V gene. CDR3 sequence: CASSQISGPVRETQYF. The CDR3 DNA follows: TGTGCCAGCAGCCAAATTAGCGGGCCCGTGAGGGAGACCCAGTACTTC.

This clonotype was seen repeatedly, ten times or more. CDR3 region: CASSRWGGTQYF. CDR3 DNA sequence: TGCGCCAGCAGCCGGTGGGGAGGTACGCAGTATTTT. This rearrangement joins TRBV4-3 to TRBJ2-3, with a weak D call TRBD2 (6 bases). V lost 4 bases, J lost 8 bases, and 10 bases lay in between. The germline V gene encodes CDR1 LGHNA and CDR2 YSLEER. CDR3 length: 12 amino acids.

The chain uses TRBV7-2 and TRBJ1-1, with D uncertain. The ends were cut back, 1 base at V and 6 bases at J, with 9 bases in the middle. The CDR3 contains 13 residues. Germline-derived CDR1 and CDR2 are SGHTA and FQGNSA. CDR3 sequence reads: CASSLGALAEAFF. Here the CDR3 DNA reads TGTGCCAGCAGCTTAGGAGCATTGGCTGAAGCTTTCTTT.

The CDR3, as DNA: TGTGCCAGCAGCCCCTTTCAAGGGGGCAAAGAGACCCAGTACTTC. Translated, it gives CASSPFQGGKETQYF. V gene TRBV3-1 combines with J gene TRBJ2-5, with 7 nucleotides matching TRBD1. The CDR3 contains 15 residues. Unmatched junction bases numbered 8, after V lost 4 bases and J lost 3 bases. Germline values: CDR1 LGHDT, CDR2 YNNKEL (reference sequence).

This clonotype showed up just a few times. The chain employs TRBV12-3 or TRBV12-4 and TRBJ2-7; 10 positions match TRBD2. The CDR3 contains 15 residues. Trimming took 1 base from V and 2 from J; bases not matched to a gene: 2. CDR3 nucleotide sequence: TGTGCCAGCAGTTTAGTAGCGGGAGGAACCTACGAGCAGTACTTC. Protein: CASSLVAGGTYEQYF.

CDR3 protein: CSSRGLLTDTQYF. DNA of the CDR3: TGCAGTTCAAGGGGTCTCCTCACAGATACGCAGTATTTT. The V and J genes are TRBV20-1 and TRBJ2-3, with D maybe TRBD1 (5 bases). CDR3 size: 13 residues. Germline V CDR1 and CDR2: DFQATT, SNEGSKA (reference sequence). V was clipped by 8 bases and J by 2 bases, with 14 bases between them.

This clonotype was counted a few times. V gene TRBV5-6 combines with J gene TRBJ1-5; 7 bases match TRBD1. This CDR3 has 15 amino acids. The V gene end was trimmed by 4 bases and the J gene end by 3 bases; junction bases not matched to a gene: 7. CDR1 is SGHDT and CDR2 is YYEEEE in the germline V gene. The CDR3 sequence: CASSRGTVDNQPQHF. The CDR3 nucleotides are TGTGCCAGCAGCCGAGGGACAGTCGACAATCAGCCCCAGCATTTT.

This sequence joins TRBV18 and TRBJ2-1; no clear D gene. The V end was cut by 5 bases, the J end by 3 bases, with 11 bases between. This CDR3 contains 14 residues. Germline V lookup: CDR1 KGHSH, CDR2 LQKENI. CDR3 in amino acids: CASSSLDLYNEQFF. CDR3 DNA: TGTGCCAGCTCATCACTCGACCTCTACAATGAGCAGTTCTTC.

The table lists this clonotype with a few counts. The V gene is TRBV18, the J gene TRBJ2-2; no firm D call. The CDR3 spans 14 residues. Germline V gene lookup returns CDR1 KGHSH and CDR2 LQKENI. V lost 6 bases, J lost 1 base, and 9 bases lay in between. The CDR3 is CASSADQNTGELFF. CDR3 in DNA: TGTGCCAGCTCCGCGGACCAGAACACCGGGGAGCTGTTTTTT. The full variable domain, in which reference TRBV18 and TRBJ2-2 provide the parts outside the CDR3, is NAGVMQNPRHLVRRRGQEARLRCSPMKGHSHVYWYRQLPEEGLKFMVYLQKENIIDESGMPKERFSAEFPKEGPSILRIQQVVRGDSAAYFCASSADQNTGELFFGEGSRLTVL.

The chain links TRBV10-3 to TRBJ2-5; possibly TRBD2 for D (6 bases). This CDR3 is built from 15 residues. Looked up from germline, CDR1 is ENHRY and CDR2 is SYGVKD. V was shortened by 0 bases and J by 2 bases, with 10 bases between the two germline ends. CDR3 protein: CAISESSGRQETQYF. The CDR3 DNA reads TGTGCCATCAGTGAGTCTAGCGGTCGGCAAGAGACCCAGTACTTC.

This clonotype was recorded a few times. This chain joins TRBV7-9 and TRBJ2-1, with TRBD2 identical over 10 bases. The CDR3 sequence is 15 residues long. With 1 base clipped from V and 7 bases from J, the junction kept 4 bases outside the gene matches. Germline loops: CDR1 SEHNR, CDR2 FQNEAQ (reference sequence). This CDR3 is CASSLVLAGENEQFF. For the CDR3, the DNA is TGTGCCAGCAGCTTAGTGCTAGCGGGAGAAAATGAGCAGTTCTTC.

This chain joins TRBV6-2 or TRBV6-3 and TRBJ2-7; D is possibly TRBD1 (6 bases). CDR1 is MNHEY, CDR2 SVGEGT, per germline. Trimming took off 6 bases at V and 7 bases at J, with 19 bases between the two ends. The CDR3 has 14 amino acids. CDR3 region: CASRRPAGAREQYF. In nucleotides, the CDR3 is TGTGCCAGCAGACGTCCGGCAGGGGCGCGGGAGCAGTACTTC.

This clonotype was detected a few times. The gene calls are TRBV5-1 and TRBJ2-2, with D perhaps TRBD1 (6 bases). CDR1 SGHRS and CDR2 YFSETQ come from the germline V gene. CDR3 length equals 14 residues. Trimming took 2 bases from V and 7 from J, leaving 12 bases between them. CDR3 sequence reads: CASSLRQGYGELFF. As DNA, the CDR3 is TGCGCCAGCAGCTTACGGCAGGGGTACGGGGAGCTGTTTTTT.

As to this clonotype: Germline is not matched at one junction end, which may reflect a read error. The genes are TRBV12-3 or TRBV12-4 and TRBJ2-7; D may be TRBD2 (6 bases). CDR3 length: 13 residues. CDR3: CASRMGGTNEQYF. The CDR3 DNA reads TGTGCGAGCAGGATGGGGGGTACAAACGAGCAGTACTTC.

There are many counts of this clonotype. V gene TRBV3-1 combines with J gene TRBJ1-5, with 8 bases fitting TRBD1. The CDR3 runs to 14 residues. V trimming: 4 bases; J trimming: 6 bases; junction bases outside the gene matches: 5. In germline, CDR1 is LGHDT, CDR2 YNNKEL (reference sequence). The CDR3 region is CASSRTGFGQPQHF. In DNA, the CDR3 is TGTGCCAGCAGCCGGACAGGGTTCGGTCAGCCCCAGCATTTT.

The sample holds a few counts of this clonotype. The V gene is TRBV12-3 or TRBV12-4, the J gene TRBJ2-7; TRBD2 matches at 8 bases. The CDR3 runs to 14 residues. V gave up 1 base and J gave up 4 bases; unmatched junction bases: 3. CDR3 residues: CASSLGGGKYEQYF. The CDR3 region has the DNA TGTGCCAGCAGTTTAGGCGGGGGGAAATACGAGCAGTACTTC.

The J gene is TRBJ2-1, the V gene TRBV4-2; D is perhaps TRBD1 or TRBD2 (5 bases each). Trimming pared 3 bases from V and 3 bases from J, leaving 15 bases between. From germline, CDR1 is LGHNA and CDR2 YNFKEQ. The CDR3 totals 16 residues. CDR3 DNA sequence: TGTGCCAGCAGCCACGACTTGGGGGTATACTACAATGAGCAGTTCTTC. Translated: CASSHDLGVYYNEQFF.

The rearrangement joins TRBV20-1 to TRBJ2-1, with a tentative D call TRBD2 (6 bases). This CDR3 has 11 residues. Germline V gives CDR1 DFQATT, CDR2 SNEGSKA (reference sequence). V was clipped by 6 bases and J by 8 bases, with 11 bases between them. Here the CDR3 reads CSARRDYEQFF. For the CDR3, the DNA is TGCAGTGCCCGCAGGGACTATGAGCAGTTCTTC.

The gene calls are TRBV7-2 and TRBJ2-3, with D unresolved. This CDR3 spans 13 amino acids. Trimming left V 5 bases short and J 2 bases short, with 8 bases between. CDR1 and CDR2 from the germline V gene are SGHTA and FQGNSA. CDR3 sequence: CASSPQHTDTQYF. Here the CDR3 DNA reads TGTGCCAGCAGCCCACAGCACACAGATACGCAGTATTTT.

The V and J genes are TRBV10-3 and TRBJ1-4, with 10 bases fitting TRBD1. The germline V gene encodes CDR1 ENHRY and CDR2 SYGVKD. The ends lost 3 bases at V and 7 bases at J; junction bases unmatched: 2. CDR3 length: 14 residues. The CDR3 protein is CAISDGQGGEKLFF. The CDR3 DNA reads TGTGCCATCAGTGATGGACAGGGGGGTGAAAAACTGTTTTTT.

The chain joins TRBV6-2 or TRBV6-3 to TRBJ1-6, with 10 bases that match TRBD1. Germline loops: CDR1 MNHEY, CDR2 SVGEGT. CDR3 length equals 18 residues. With 5 bases clipped from V and 10 bases from J, the junction kept 17 bases outside the gene matches. DNA for the CDR3: TGTGCCAGCAGTCCCGGGACAGGGGTGTTTGGACGACAGTCACCCCTCCACTTT. Its protein product is CASSPGTGVFGRQSPLHF.